Following are 27 T cell receptor beta chains from one sample sequenced in a study of T-cell reconstitution after alpha-beta-depleted transplantation in children. Unique molecular identifiers were incorporated into the prepared TCRbeta library. TCRdb independently ran MiXCR on the PCR reads; one entry per CDR3 protein. Of 440,000 or so distinct CDR3 sequences detected, 9.5% to 13% appear once; the ten largest clones hold nearly 5.5%. This specimen consisted of PBMCs from the stem cell graft donor, obtained from the stem cell graft. The receptors come from a human donor who donated a stem cell graft to a child with acute myeloid leukemia.

The gene calls are TRBV29-1 and TRBJ2-3; the D is unclear. The CDR3 is made up of 11 amino acids. Trimming took off 4 bases at V and 5 bases at J, with 7 bases between the two ends. CDR1 and CDR2 from the germline V gene are SQVTM and ANQGSEA. Here the CDR3 DNA reads TGCAGCGTTGCACTTGGAGATACGCAGTATTTT. Translation: CSVALGDTQYF.

The CDR3: CSVVRGRTDTQYF. CDR3 DNA: TGCAGCGTTGTGCGGGGGAGGACAGATACGCAGTATTTT. The chain links TRBV29-1 to TRBJ2-3, with 7 bases matching TRBD2. The CDR3 is 13 amino acids. Germline V lookup: CDR1 SQVTM, CDR2 ANQGSEA. With V trimmed by 4 bases and J by 3 bases, 4 bases remained unmatched.

This clonotype was seen a few times. The chain has TRBV12-3 or TRBV12-4 and TRBJ1-3, with D perhaps TRBD1 (6 bases). CDR3 length equals 15 residues. V was cut by 5 bases and J by 2 bases, with 13 bases left in between. The CDR3 DNA sequence: TGTGCCAGCAGTCCCCAAGGGGGGGCTGGAAACACCATATATTTT. The encoded protein is CASSPQGGAGNTIYF.

This clonotype appeared a few times. This chain connects TRBV7-2 to TRBJ2-1; D not certain. The length of the CDR3 is 13 residues. The V end was cut by 1 base, the J end by 5 bases, with 6 bases between. Germline CDR1 reads SGHTA; CDR2 reads FQGNSA. This CDR3 is CASSLGSHNEQFF. CDR3 nucleotide sequence: TGTGCCAGCAGCTTAGGTTCCCACAATGAGCAGTTCTTC.

This clonotype was seen a handful of times. The genes are TRBV6-1 and TRBJ1-2; 7 bases map to TRBD1. The J segment lost 4 bases and the V segment lost 5 bases, leaving 16 bases of the junction unmatched. Looked up from germline, CDR1 is MNHNS and CDR2 is SASEGT. The CDR3 runs to 17 residues. The DNA for the CDR3 is TGTGCCAGCAGTCCATCAGGGGGGGGCAACGCTGTCTATGGCTACACCTTC. Translating gives CASSPSGGGNAVYGYTF.

The chain carries TRBV7-2 and TRBJ2-3, with D tentatively TRBD2 (6 bases). The CDR3 length is 16 residues. Trimming took off 1 base at V and 2 bases at J, with 13 bases between the two ends. CDR1 and CDR2 from the germline V gene are SGHTA and FQGNSA. In nucleotides, the CDR3 is TGTGCCAGCAGCTTAGGTCTCGGGGGTTACACAGATACGCAGTATTTT. Its protein is CASSLGLGGYTDTQYF. The complete variable domain, with remaining parts taken from reference TRBV7-2 and TRBJ2-3, reads GAGVSQSPSNKVTEKGKDVELRCDPISGHTALYWYRQSLGQGLEFLIYFQGNSAPDKSGLPSDRFSAERTGGSVSTLTIQRTQQEDSAVYLCASSLGLGGYTDTQYFGPGTRLTVL.

A few counts support this clonotype. The chain uses TRBV7-9 and TRBJ2-7; D is perhaps TRBD1 (6 bases). CDR3 length: 14 residues. The germline V gene has CDR1 SEHNR and CDR2 FQNEAQ (reference sequence). The V and J ends lost 5 bases and 1 base respectively, with 12 bases between them. In DNA, the CDR3 is TGTGCCAGCAGCCTTGGACAGCCTTCCTACGAGCAGTACTTC. Protein product: CASSLGQPSYEQYF.

About this clonotype: Being one base from a much bigger clone, this may be a read error. V is TRBV7-7 and J is TRBJ2-1; 10 bases line up with TRBD1. This CDR3 is built from 14 residues. The germline gives CDR1 SSHAT, CDR2 FNYEAQ (reference sequence). CDR3 sequence reads: CASSASVTGGEQFF. CDR3 nucleotide sequence: TGTGCTAGCAGCGCATCCGTGACAGGGGGCGAGCAGTTCTTC.

V usage is TRBV5-5 and J usage is TRBJ2-7; the D gene is possibly TRBD1 (6 bases). With 2 bases removed from V and 2 bases from J, the gap between germline ends came to 11 bases. The V gene's germline CDR1 is SGHKS and CDR2 YYEKEE (reference sequence). The CDR3 is 14 amino acids. CDR3 residues: CASSFRQDAYEQYF. The CDR3 bases are TGTGCCAGCAGCTTTAGACAGGACGCCTACGAGCAGTACTTC.

The table lists this clonotype with a count of one. This chain uses TRBV27 with TRBJ2-3, with a possible D match to TRBD1 (6 bases). This CDR3 has 16 residues. V was shortened by 2 bases and J by 7 bases, with 19 bases between the two germline ends. Germline V gene sequence: CDR1 MNHEY, CDR2 SMNVEV (reference sequence). CDR3 bases: TGTGCCAGCAGTTTAATCCGACAGGCTGCGATTAATACGCAGTATTTT. Residues: CASSLIRQAAINTQYF.

This clonotype was counted many times. The chain recombines TRBV7-3 with TRBJ2-2, with 9 bases aligning to TRBD2. Germline CDR1 reads SGHTA; CDR2 reads FQGTGA. The V segment lost 5 bases and the J segment 4 bases; nucleotides outside the gene matches: 14. The CDR3 sequence is 18 residues long. The CDR3 sequence is CASSPKVPSGVGTGELFF. CDR3 sequence (DNA): TGTGCCAGCAGCCCAAAGGTTCCTAGCGGGGTGGGCACCGGGGAGCTGTTTTTT.

This clonotype was seen a few times. The rearrangement uses TRBV27 and TRBJ1-1; a possible D gene is TRBD1 (5 bases). V lost 3 bases to trimming and J lost 6 bases, with 11 bases between them. Germline V CDR1 and CDR2: MNHEY, SMNVEV (reference sequence). The CDR3 runs to 13 residues. Here the CDR3 reads CASSFRGGAEAFF. The CDR3 DNA is TGTGCCAGCAGTTTCCGCGGGGGGGCTGAAGCTTTCTTT.

The chain combines TRBV11-3 with TRBJ2-1; tentative D call: TRBD2 (6 bases). The germline CDR1 and CDR2 sequences are SGHNT and YENEEA. V was clipped by 5 bases and J by 9 bases, with 11 bases between them. The CDR3 has 12 residues. CDR3 sequence reads: CASSLRTTEQFF. For the CDR3, the DNA is TGTGCCAGCAGCCTAAGGACTACTGAGCAGTTCTTC.

Notes on this clonotype: One end of the junction fails to match germline, which may point to a read error. The chain has TRBV5-6 and TRBJ2-4, with D perhaps TRBD2 (6 bases). Germline V CDR1 and CDR2: SGHDT, YYEEEE. CDR3 size: 13 residues. CDR3 DNA: TGTGCCAGCAGCTTGCGGGGGAGGAACAGTCAGTACTTC. Its translation is CASSLRGRNSQYF.

This clonotype showed up many times. The gene calls are TRBV14 and TRBJ1-6, with D perhaps matching TRBD1 (6 bases). The CDR3 has 17 amino acids. Germline CDR1 reads SGHDN; CDR2 reads FVKESK. The V end lost 1 base, the J end lost 8 bases, and 18 bases lay between the germline ends. In nucleotides, the CDR3 is TGTGCCAGCAGCCAAGTTCTGTCCGGACAGAGAGATTCACCCCTCCACTTT. This encodes CASSQVLSGQRDSPLHF.

This chain connects TRBV5-1 to TRBJ2-2; D not resolved. CDR1 SGHRS and CDR2 YFSETQ come from the germline V gene. The CDR3 is made up of 15 amino acids. Between the trimmed V and J ends, which lost 1 base and 2 bases, there was a span of 9 bases. CDR3 protein: CASSLFGDNTGELFF. CDR3 nucleotides: TGCGCCAGCAGCTTGTTTGGCGATAACACCGGGGAGCTGTTTTTT.

This clonotype came up many times. This sequence joins TRBV10-3 and TRBJ1-6, with a possible D match to TRBD1 (5 bases). The CDR3 length is 16 residues. Deletions cut 4 bases from V and 8 bases from J, with 18 bases between. CDR1 ENHRY and CDR2 SYGVKD come from the germline V gene. DNA for the CDR3: TGTGCCATCAGTGGGCCTGGGGGTCGGGATGATTCACCCCTCCACTTT. It translates to CAISGPGGRDDSPLHF.

This chain joins TRBV5-4 and TRBJ2-7; D may be TRBD1 or TRBD2 (6 bases each). The ends were cut back, 5 bases at V and 1 base at J, with 13 bases in the middle. This CDR3 comprises 14 residues. The germline CDR1 and CDR2 sequences are SGHNT and YYREEE (reference sequence). The CDR3 sequence: CASSIKGGSYEQYF. In nucleotides, the CDR3 is TGTGCCAGCAGTATAAAGGGGGGATCCTACGAGCAGTACTTC.

This clonotype was detected many times. The chain joins TRBV29-1 to TRBJ2-1; 10 nucleotides line up with TRBD2. This CDR3 contains 14 residues. Per germline, CDR1 SQVTM and CDR2 ANQGSEA. Unmatched junction bases numbered 4, after V lost 1 base and J lost 7 bases. The DNA of the CDR3 is TGCAGCGTTGAAGGTCTAGCGGGAGAGAATGAGCAGTTCTTC. Translation gives CSVEGLAGENEQFF.

V usage is TRBV29-1 and J usage is TRBJ2-1; 8 nucleotides agree with TRBD2. The CDR3 is made up of 14 amino acids. Germline CDR1 SQVTM, CDR2 ANQGSEA. V shed 6 bases and J 5 bases; nucleotides not matched to a gene: 9. The CDR3 sequence: CSVLPGLGDNEQFF. CDR3 DNA: TGCAGCGTATTACCGGGACTAGGTGACAATGAGCAGTTCTTC.

The chain is built from TRBV21-1 and TRBJ2-7. TRBV21-1 is a pseudogene locus. This CDR3 has 17 residues. DNA for the CDR3: TGTGCCAGCAGCAAAGCGTCTGCTAGCGGCCTCTCCTACGAGCAGTACTTC. Translated: CASSKASASGLSYEQYF.

This clonotype was observed at least ten times. The V and J genes are TRBV10-3 and TRBJ2-1, with D possibly TRBD1 on 5 matching bases. V shed 0 bases and J shed 5 bases, with 8 bases lying between them. The germline V gene has CDR1 ENHRY and CDR2 SYGVKD. The CDR3 spans 14 residues. CDR3 DNA: TGTGCCATCAGTGAGTCAGGACAAAACAATGAGCAGTTCTTC. The encoded protein is CAISESGQNNEQFF.

This clonotype has just a few counts. The rearrangement links TRBV20-1 to TRBJ2-1; D is ambiguous. The CDR3 is 13 amino acids. Trimming left V 2 bases short and J 7 bases short, with 12 bases between. Germline values: CDR1 DFQATT, CDR2 SNEGSKA (reference sequence). The CDR3 loop reads CSARPRRSNEQFF. CDR3 nucleotides: TGCAGTGCTAGACCAAGACGCTCGAATGAGCAGTTCTTC.

This chain links TRBV29-1 with TRBJ2-3, with 9 bases fitting TRBD2. CDR3 length equals 15 residues. CDR1 is SQVTM and CDR2 is ANQGSEA in the germline V gene. Losses at the gene ends were 6 bases for V and 2 bases for J; bases not matched to a gene: 9. CDR3 nucleotides: TGCAGCGTGGAATCGGGACTAGCTACCACAGATACGCAGTATTTT. It is translated as CSVESGLATTDTQYF.

This clonotype was counted once. This chain links TRBV5-4 with TRBJ2-2, with 9 nucleotides matching TRBD1. Looked up from germline, CDR1 is SGHNT and CDR2 is YYREEE (reference sequence). This CDR3 has 17 amino acids. V shed 4 bases and J 6 bases; nucleotides not matched to a gene: 13. CDR3 bases: TGTGCCAGCAGCGTGGGACAGGGCCGAGGGATCGCCGGGGAGCTGTTTTTT. Protein sequence: CASSVGQGRGIAGELFF.

As regards this clonotype: This may stem from a read error, because a much larger clone lies one nucleotide away. This CDR3 is CASTQGQGGFGGTGELFF. The CDR3 coding sequence is TGTGCCAGCACCCAAGGCCAGGGAGGGTTCGGAGGCACCGGGGAGCTGTTTTTT. The rearrangement joins TRBV3-1 to TRBJ2-2, with 7 bases matching TRBD2. The length of the CDR3 is 18 residues. Per germline, CDR1 LGHDT and CDR2 YNNKEL (reference sequence). Based on the CDR3 plus reference TRBV3-1 and TRBJ2-2, the full variable domain is DTAVSQTPKYLVTQMGNDKSIKCEQNLGHDTMYWYKQDSKKFLKIMFSYNNKELIINETVPNRFSPKSPDKAHLNLHINSLELGDSAVYFCASTQGQGGFGGTGELFFGEGSRLTVL.

This clonotype was counted only a few times. The rearrangement joins TRBV7-2 to TRBJ2-5; 8 bases align to TRBD2. The germline CDR1 and CDR2 sequences are SGHTA and FQGNSA. The CDR3 consists of 14 residues. V lost 3 bases to trimming and J lost 4 bases; unmatched junction nucleotides: 4. The CDR3 DNA is TGTGCCAGCAGCTTTTCAGCGGGAGTAGAGACCCAGTACTTC. This gives the protein CASSFSAGVETQYF.